This entry lists 21 T cell receptor beta chains sequenced from one sample in a study of blood T cell repertoires in COVID-19. Generated by immunoSEQ multiplex PCR, the TCRdb table keeps only in-frame clones and is missing some. This sample yields 250,000 to 400,000 clones, of which 89% are seen a single time; 5.2% belongs to the top ten. The sample consisted of PBMCs or T cells enriched from blood (not recorded which). These receptors all stem from a man in his 60s who had recovered from COVID-19.

The chain combines TRBV28 with TRBJ2-7; D may be TRBD1 (5 bases). Germline values: CDR1 MDHEN, CDR2 SYDVKM. This CDR3 has 14 amino acids. Trimming took 6 bases from V and 2 from J, leaving 14 bases between them. The CDR3 DNA reads as TGTGCCAGCAGACGGTTAGGGGTCCCCTACGAGCAGTACTTC. Protein product: CASRRLGVPYEQYF.

This chain uses TRBV24-1 with TRBJ2-1; the match to TRBD1 covers 7 bases. The CDR3 is 16 amino acids. The V gene end was trimmed by 7 bases and the J gene end by 8 bases; junction bases not matched to a gene: 16. CDR1 and CDR2 (germline): KGHDR, SFDVKD. CDR3: CATSEPLQGKVDEQFF. The DNA for the CDR3 is TGTGCCACCAGCGAACCCCTACAGGGGAAGGTGGATGAGCAGTTCTTC.

This chain joins TRBV29-1 and TRBJ2-7; 11 positions agree with TRBD1. The germline V gene has CDR1 SQVTM and CDR2 ANQGSEA. The CDR3 has 16 residues. The ends lost 4 bases at V and 2 bases at J; junction bases unmatched: 10. DNA for the CDR3: TGCAGCGTTGCTAGGACAGGGGGCGCGAGTGCCTACGAGCAGTACTTC. Translation: CSVARTGGASAYEQYF.

This sequence joins TRBV18 and TRBJ2-3, with 7 bases lining up with TRBD1. CDR3 length: 16 residues. Trimming removed 3 bases from V and 3 bases from J; junction bases left unmatched: 9. CDR1 KGHSH and CDR2 LQKENI come from the germline V gene. The CDR3, as DNA: TGTGCCAGCTCACCCCAGTTAAGGGGGCAAACAGATACGCAGTATTTT. This codes for CASSPQLRGQTDTQYF. Full variable domain (missing parts from reference TRBV18 and TRBJ2-3): NAGVMQNPRHLVRRRGQEARLRCSPMKGHSHVYWYRQLPEEGLKFMVYLQKENIIDESGMPKERFSAEFPKEGPSILRIQQVVRGDSAAYFCASSPQLRGQTDTQYFGPGTRLTVL.

The chain links TRBV5-1 to TRBJ2-7; D is uncertain. V was shortened by 2 bases and J by 3 bases, with 15 bases between the two germline ends. This CDR3 has 15 residues. Germline V gene lookup returns CDR1 SGHRS and CDR2 YFSETQ. DNA for the CDR3: TGCGCCAGCAGCTTTGATCCGTGGTCGGGCTACGAGCAGTACTTC. Protein product: CASSFDPWSGYEQYF.

This clone was seen only once. The chain employs TRBV4-2 and TRBJ1-5; D ambiguous. V was pared by 0 bases and J by 3 bases, with 9 bases between. Germline V gene data show CDR1 as LGHNA and CDR2 as YNFKEQ. The CDR3 covers 15 residues. The CDR3 spells CASSQDLTDNQPQHF. CDR3 DNA sequence: TGTGCCAGCAGCCAAGATCTAACCGACAATCAGCCCCAGCATTTT.

The chain employs TRBV7-9 and TRBJ2-1; D is undetermined. From germline, CDR1 is SEHNR and CDR2 FQNEAQ (reference sequence). Between the trimmed V and J ends, which lost 1 base and 2 bases, there was a span of 12 bases. The CDR3 extends over 16 amino acids. CDR3 amino acids: CASSLESRGTYNEQFF. The CDR3 nucleotides are TGTGCCAGCAGCTTAGAATCACGCGGAACCTACAATGAGCAGTTCTTC.

The CDR3 DNA is TGTGCCAGCAGCCAACAGGGGGGAAAAGCCTACGAGCAGTACTTC. Protein: CASSQQGGKAYEQYF. This chain joins TRBV14 and TRBJ2-7; a weak D match, TRBD1 (7 bases). V lost 2 bases and J lost 2, with 13 bases in between. The CDR3 has 15 residues. The germline CDR1 and CDR2 sequences are SGHDN and FVKESK.

J is TRBJ1-4 and V is TRBV19; D gene unclear. Germline CDR1 is LNHDA and CDR2 is SQIVND (reference sequence). The CDR3 loop spans 14 amino acids. The germline V and J ends were trimmed by 5 bases and 4 bases, with 11 bases remaining between them. The CDR3 DNA is TGTGCCAGTAGTCTATTAGGCGGTAATGAAAAACTGTTTTTT. Its translation is CASSLLGGNEKLFF.

This clone was observed a single time. V and J are TRBV5-1 and TRBJ2-1; 9 bases are a match to TRBD1. CDR3 length equals 16 residues. Germline assignment: CDR1 SGHRS and CDR2 YFSETQ. V lost 1 base to trimming and J lost 4 bases; unmatched junction nucleotides: 6. CDR3 sequence (DNA): TGCGCCAGCAGCTTGACAGGGGGCTCGTCTTACAATGAGCAGTTCTTC. Its protein product is CASSLTGGSSYNEQFF.

This chain connects TRBV7-9 to TRBJ2-5; the match to TRBD2 covers 15 bases. This CDR3 has 17 residues. With 3 bases clipped from V and 2 bases from J, the junction kept 4 bases outside the gene matches. CDR1 and CDR2 (germline): SEHNR, FQNEAQ (reference sequence). The CDR3 DNA reads TGTGCCAGCAGCTTGGGGACTAGCGGGAGGCCACAAGAGACCCAGTACTTC. It codes for CASSLGTSGRPQETQYF.

The J gene is TRBJ1-1, the V gene TRBV3-1 (or the pseudogene TRBV3-2); possibly TRBD1 for D (5 bases). CDR3 length equals 13 residues. CDR1 is LGHDT, CDR2 YNNKEL, per germline (reference sequence). The ends were cut back, 4 bases at V and 5 bases at J, with 11 bases in the middle. CDR3 nucleotide sequence: TGTGCCAGCAGCCCCAGGGTGGGGACTGAAGCTTTCTTT. Encoded protein: CASSPRVGTEAFF.

The J gene is TRBJ2-1, the V gene TRBV9; D is possibly TRBD1 (6 bases). V gave up 0 bases and J gave up 10 bases, with 23 bases separating them. The CDR3 consists of 17 residues. The germline gives CDR1 SGDLS, CDR2 YYNGEE. This CDR3 reads CASSVGGLAVITKEQFF. DNA of the CDR3: TGTGCCAGCAGCGTAGGGGGGCTAGCCGTCATCACTAAGGAGCAGTTCTTC.

A note on this clone: Distinct nucleotide sequences in the sample also encode this CDR3. J is TRBJ1-1 and V is TRBV9; no definite D call. The germline CDR1 and CDR2 sequences are SGDLS and YYNGEE. This CDR3 has 14 residues. V was shortened by 0 bases and J by 2 bases, with 8 bases between the two germline ends. This CDR3 reads CASSVEPTNTEAFF. DNA for the CDR3: TGTGCCAGCAGCGTAGAGCCGACTAACACTGAAGCTTTCTTT.

The gene calls are TRBV6-5 and TRBJ2-7; no definite D call. V was shortened by 0 bases and J by 6 bases, with 18 bases between the two germline ends. Germline lookup yields CDR1 MNHEY and CDR2 SVGAGI. The CDR3 runs 16 residues. The CDR3 loop is CASSYSIHHLLGEQYF. The DNA for the CDR3 is TGTGCCAGCAGTTACTCGATTCACCACCTCCTCGGCGAGCAGTACTTC.

The gene calls are TRBV18 and TRBJ1-4, with a possible D match to TRBD1 (5 bases). CDR1 is KGHSH and CDR2 is LQKENI in the germline V gene. Trimming took 3 bases from V and 8 from J, leaving 16 bases between them. The CDR3 covers 15 residues. This chain's CDR3 is CASSPFGRVQEKLFF. DNA of the CDR3: TGTGCCAGCTCACCTTTTGGCAGGGTTCAGGAAAAACTGTTTTTT.

The chain uses TRBV27 and TRBJ2-7; D is unresolved. V was clipped by 3 bases and J by 3 bases, with 9 bases between them. Germline V gene data show CDR1 as MNHEY and CDR2 as SMNVEV (reference sequence). The CDR3 loop spans 13 amino acids. The DNA of the CDR3 is TGTGCCAGCAGTTTCCAGGCTGGCTACGAGCAGTACTTC. Residues: CASSFQAGYEQYF.

The chain links TRBV6-5 to TRBJ2-2, with 7 bases identical to TRBD2. The CDR3 runs to 13 residues. Germline V gene sequence: CDR1 MNHEY, CDR2 SVGAGI. Trimming removed 6 bases from V and 10 bases from J; junction bases left unmatched: 8. The CDR3 sequence is CASSRTTSLELFF. CDR3 DNA: TGTGCCAGCAGCCGAACGACTAGCTTGGAGCTGTTTTTT.

The gene calls are TRBV27 and TRBJ1-1, with D perhaps matching TRBD1 (5 bases). The CDR3 runs to 14 residues. CDR1 and CDR2 (germline): MNHEY, SMNVEV (reference sequence). V lost 3 bases and J 4 bases, leaving 12 bases between the germline ends. CDR3 protein: CASSLGLVGTEAFF. CDR3 bases: TGTGCCAGCAGTTTGGGACTCGTCGGCACTGAAGCTTTCTTT.

This clone turned up a few times. This CDR3 is also generated by other DNA sequences in the sample. The chain carries TRBV28 and TRBJ2-1, with TRBD2 matching 9 bases. Losses at the gene ends were 6 bases for V and 2 bases for J; bases not matched to a gene: 8. CDR3 length: 16 amino acids. From germline, CDR1 is MDHEN and CDR2 SYDVKM. In DNA form, the CDR3 reads TGTGCCAGCAGCTCCCCGACTAGCGGTACCTACAATGAGCAGTTCTTC. It specifies CASSSPTSGTYNEQFF.

J is TRBJ1-5 and V is TRBV19; no reliable D call. Germline CDR1 LNHDA, CDR2 SQIVND (reference sequence). The CDR3 is 12 residues long. V was pared by 3 bases and J by 9 bases, with 9 bases between. CDR3 residues: CASSMRDGPQHF. Written as DNA, the CDR3 is TGTGCCAGTAGTATGAGAGATGGGCCCCAGCATTTT.